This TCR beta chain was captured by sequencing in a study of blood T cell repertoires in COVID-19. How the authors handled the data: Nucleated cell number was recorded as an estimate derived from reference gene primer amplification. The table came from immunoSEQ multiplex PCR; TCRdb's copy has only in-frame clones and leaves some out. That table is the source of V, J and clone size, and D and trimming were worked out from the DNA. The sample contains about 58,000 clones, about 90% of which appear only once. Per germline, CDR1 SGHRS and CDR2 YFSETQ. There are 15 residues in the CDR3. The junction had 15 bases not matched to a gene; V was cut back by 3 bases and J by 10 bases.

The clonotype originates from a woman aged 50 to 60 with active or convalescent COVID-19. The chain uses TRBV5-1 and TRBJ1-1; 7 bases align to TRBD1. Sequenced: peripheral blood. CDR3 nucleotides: TGCGCCAGCAGCTCCGGGACAGCTGGGATTGAGGGAGCTTTCTTT. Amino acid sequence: CASSSGTAGIEGAFF.